Listed below are T cell receptor beta chains from one sample, sequenced in a study of blood T cell repertoires in COVID-19. Generated by immunoSEQ multiplex PCR, the TCRdb table keeps only in-frame clones and is missing some. The table has about 59,000 clones, around nine tenths seen once; the top ten hold roughly 20%. The sequenced material came from peripheral blood. The origin of the receptors is a woman of 80 years or more with active COVID-19. Both conserved end residues are trimmed from each CDR3.

len	v_gene	j_gene	CDR3aa
11	TRBV15	TRBJ1-6	ATSRALNSPLH
9	TRBV20-1	TRBJ1-4	SAYHYEKLF
13	TRBV18	TRBJ2-7	ASSGGPGGSYEQY
15	TRBV5-4	TRBJ2-3	ASSLAVSALAGEAQY
12	TRBV18	TRBJ2-5	ASSPNRGLETQY
13	TRBV7-8	TRBJ2-7	ASSLADWTHYEQY
13	TRBV18	TRBJ2-3	ASSLGLVSTDTQY
14	TRBV4-1	TRBJ2-1	ASSQGPGLGINEQF
14	TRBV19	TRBJ2-1	ASSSSGRLSYNEQF
12	TRBV14	TRBJ1-1	ASSPFGGLTEAF
13	TRBV28	TRBJ1-5	ASSPRQGTNQPQH
11	TRBV12-3/TRBV12-4	TRBJ2-5	ASSVRVMVTQY
13	TRBV5-6	TRBJ1-6	ASSLNPHYNSPLH
14	TRBV7-9	TRBJ2-1	ASSSWASGGAGEQF
14	TRBV5-5	TRBJ2-3	ASSSFRGGATDTQY
12	TRBV20-1	TRBJ2-7	SASRWGESYEQY
13	TRBV2	TRBJ2-3	ASRVQGMKTDTQY
11	TRBV19	TRBJ2-7	ASSPGGLGEQY
15	TRBV9	TRBJ2-3	ASSVGVASGNTDTQY
12	TRBV6-5	TRBJ2-2	ASRRGINTGELF
10	TRBV19	TRBJ1-5	ASSLQWQPQH
9	TRBV20-1	TRBJ1-2	SARTGNGYT
11	TRBV6-6	TRBJ1-5	ASSSGGNQPQH
14	TRBV4-3	TRBJ1-2	ASSRNAGGGDYGYT
13	TRBV15	TRBJ2-1	ATSRGTSGVREQF
12	TRBV4-3	TRBJ1-1	ASSQLGQNTEAF
14	TRBV5-1	TRBJ2-5	ASSLGVDIAQETQY
13	TRBV24-1	TRBJ2-2	ATSGGQGGTGELF
14	TRBV4-1	TRBJ2-1	ASSQDPRGIDNEQF
13	TRBV6-1	TRBJ2-3	ASSDPGGSTDTQY
13	TRBV2	TRBJ1-5	ASSEYTDRAQPQH
12	TRBV2	TRBJ2-7	ASRFLAEVGEQY
11	TRBV28	TRBJ2-3	ASSPPGIDTQY
10	TRBV5-6	TRBJ2-3	ASSWATDTQY
13	TRBV5-1	TRBJ2-5	ASSQRASGQETQY
11	TRBV18	TRBJ1-2	ASSRQGGNGYT
14	TRBV7-9	TRBJ1-4	ASSPTRHRTDEKLF
16	TRBV3-1/TRBV3-2	TRBJ2-4	ASSQDNGLAGAKNIQY
13	TRBV4-1	TRBJ2-5	ASSQEEGLGETQY
12	TRBV6-6	TRBJ1-2	ASSYGQGIYGYT
12	TRBV4-1	TRBJ2-3	ASSHAKETNTQY
13	TRBV7-6	TRBJ2-7	ASSPSGPSSYEQY
12	TRBV5-1	TRBJ2-1	ASSPQRQGNEQF
13	TRBV18	TRBJ2-3	ASSPQGTTTDTQY
11	TRBV5-6	TRBJ1-5	ASSLANGSPQH
14	TRBV18	TRBJ2-2	ASSPPWTGNTGELF
13	TRBV19	TRBJ2-2	ASSIRGGDTGELF
13	TRBV5-1	TRBJ2-7	ASSLGGGAAYEQY
11	TRBV14	TRBJ2-7	ASSLTGDVEQY
13	TRBV7-9	TRBJ1-3	ASSLAGLSGNTIY
12	TRBV2	TRBJ2-2	ASSKTVDTGELF
13	TRBV6-2/TRBV6-3	TRBJ2-2	ASSYGTGNTGELF
11	TRBV4-3	TRBJ1-1	ASSQGPGQGPE
11	TRBV11-2	TRBJ1-5	ASSLDRNQPQH
12	TRBV19	TRBJ1-1	ASSLTGPGAEAF
13	TRBV5-1	TRBJ1-1	ASSRDNPIRAEAF
11	TRBV6-2/TRBV6-3	TRBJ1-2	ASSVDRAKGYT